A single sample gave rise to the 32 T cell receptor beta chains below, sequenced in a study of blood T cell repertoires in COVID-19. Libraries were prepared by immunoSEQ multiplex PCR; TCRdb keeps only in-frame clonotypes and omits some of them. The sample shows roughly 150,000 clones, approximately 83% of them seen only once. Sequencing input: PBMCs or T cells enriched from blood (not recorded which). The origin of the receptors is a man in his 70s who had been exposed to COVID-19.

As to this clone: Other DNA sequences in this specimen translate into the identical CDR3. The rearrangement links TRBV7-2 to TRBJ1-5, with a weak D call TRBD1 (6 bases). CDR3 size: 13 residues. V was shortened by 1 base and J by 5 bases, with 6 bases between the two germline ends. Per the germline V gene, CDR1 is SGHTA and CDR2 is FQGNSA. CDR3 sequence reads: CASSLDRDQPQHF. The CDR3 region has the DNA TGTGCCAGCAGCTTAGACAGGGATCAGCCCCAGCATTTT.

The rearrangement uses TRBV19 and TRBJ2-5; no clear D gene. The germline V gene has CDR1 LNHDA and CDR2 SQIVND (reference sequence). Trimming took off 5 bases at V and 4 bases at J, with 11 bases between the two ends. The CDR3 has 13 amino acids. In DNA form, the CDR3 reads TGTGCCAGTAGTTACACCCCGGGAGAGACCCAGTACTTC. It encodes CASSYTPGETQYF.

CDR3 in DNA: TGTGCCAGCAGCCCCCCACGGGAGACCCAGTACTTC. This gives the protein CASSPPRETQYF. The chain is built from TRBV3-1 (or the pseudogene TRBV3-2) and TRBJ2-5; no firm D call. CDR3 size: 12 residues. Trimming removed 4 bases at V and 5 bases at J, with 8 bases between. Germline V gene data show CDR1 as LGHDT and CDR2 as YNNKEL (reference sequence).

The chain employs TRBV7-2 and TRBJ2-1; TRBD2 aligns across 10 bases. CDR1 and CDR2 from the germline V gene are SGHTA and FQGNSA. With 4 bases clipped from V and 9 bases from J, the junction kept 12 bases outside the gene matches. This CDR3 region has 16 residues. The CDR3 spells CASSYATSGIGVEQFF. CDR3 bases: TGTGCCAGCAGCTACGCAACTAGCGGGATTGGGGTTGAGCAGTTCTTC. Full variable domain (rest looked up from reference TRBV7-2 and TRBJ2-1): GAGVSQSPSNKVTEKGKDVELRCDPISGHTALYWYRQSLGQGLEFLIYFQGNSAPDKSGLPSDRFSAERTGGSVSTLTIQRTQQEDSAVYLCASSYATSGIGVEQFFGPGTRLTVL.

The chain employs TRBV10-3 and TRBJ1-5, with D tentatively TRBD1 (6 bases). The V end lost 9 bases, the J end lost 9 bases, and 15 bases lay between the germline ends. CDR3 length equals 12 residues. Germline V gives CDR1 ENHRY, CDR2 SYGVKD. CDR3 DNA: TGTGCCATTCAGGGGAATTGGGGGCCCCAGCATTTT. Amino acid sequence: CAIQGNWGPQHF.

V gene TRBV25-1 combines with J gene TRBJ1-1, with D perhaps matching TRBD1 (5 bases). Between the trimmed V and J ends, which lost 6 bases and 2 bases, there was a span of 13 bases. Germline CDR1 MGHDK, CDR2 SYGVNS. This CDR3 contains 14 residues. The CDR3 DNA follows: TGTGCCAGCAGAACAGGCGTGGAAAACACTGAAGCTTTCTTT. It codes for CASRTGVENTEAFF.

This clone was seen a handful of times. The J gene is TRBJ2-2, the V gene TRBV5-1; possible D gene TRBD2, 5 bases. Per the germline V gene, CDR1 is SGHRS and CDR2 is YFSETQ. This CDR3 region has 15 residues. V shed 0 bases and J shed 5 bases, with 11 bases lying between them. The CDR3 DNA follows: TGCGCCAGCAGCTTGGCTGGCGGGTTGACCGGGGAGCTGTTTTTT. Protein: CASSLAGGLTGELFF.

The chain recombines TRBV27 with TRBJ2-7; a weak D match, TRBD2 (6 bases). V shed 6 bases and J shed 2 bases, with 17 bases lying between them. The CDR3 runs to 15 residues. In germline, CDR1 is MNHEY, CDR2 SMNVEV (reference sequence). This CDR3 reads CASSLTAGRTYEQYF. The DNA of the CDR3 is TGTGCCAGCAGCCTCACCGCCGGGAGAACCTACGAGCAGTACTTC.

The V gene is TRBV9, the J gene TRBJ2-5; D ambiguous. Germline V lookup: CDR1 SGDLS, CDR2 YYNGEE. This CDR3 has 16 residues. V was cut by 4 bases and J by 5 bases, with 21 bases left in between. In nucleotides, the CDR3 is TGTGCCAGCAGCCCGCGCCCTCGATCAACCGGGGAGACCCAGTACTTC. This encodes CASSPRPRSTGETQYF.

The chain carries TRBV7-2 and TRBJ1-5; no clear D gene. The germline V gene encodes CDR1 SGHTA and CDR2 FQGNSA. The ends were cut back, 1 base at V and 6 bases at J, with 7 bases in the middle. There are 13 residues in the CDR3. CDR3 loop: CASSLETVQPQHF. The DNA for the CDR3 is TGTGCCAGCAGCTTAGAAACGGTTCAGCCCCAGCATTTT.

The CDR3 protein is CASSYQARGQYEQYF. The DNA for the CDR3 is TGTGCCAGCAGTTACCAGGCGCGGGGACAGTACGAGCAGTACTTC. The chain carries TRBV6-5 and TRBJ2-7; D possibly corresponds to TRBD1 (7 bases). From germline, CDR1 is MNHEY and CDR2 SVGAGI. The CDR3 is 15 amino acids. V lost 2 bases and J 4 bases, leaving 15 bases between the germline ends.

The gene calls are TRBV11-2 and TRBJ2-2; 7 bases match TRBD1. The germline CDR1 and CDR2 sequences are SGHAT and FQNNGV. CDR3 length: 15 residues. V lost 5 bases, J lost 0 bases, and 3 bases stayed unmatched. The chain's CDR3 is CASSRQGANTGELFF. Here the CDR3 DNA reads TGTGCCAGCAGCAGGCAGGGGGCGAACACCGGGGAGCTGTTTTTT.

This chain links TRBV27 with TRBJ2-1; tentatively, D is TRBD2 (5 bases). CDR1 is MNHEY and CDR2 is SMNVEV in the germline V gene (reference sequence). The CDR3 sequence is 17 residues long. Trimming removed 5 bases at V and 7 bases at J, with 24 bases between. The CDR3 DNA follows: TGTGCCAGCAGTCCCCTTAAACCGGCACTAGGGTTAAATGAGCAGTTCTTC. It codes for CASSPLKPALGLNEQFF.

The chain recombines TRBV7-2 with TRBJ1-6; tentative D call: TRBD1 (6 bases). This CDR3 spans 17 amino acids. Germline V gene sequence: CDR1 SGHTA, CDR2 FQGNSA. V shed 3 bases and J shed 5 bases, with 17 bases lying between them. The CDR3 nucleotides are TGTGCCAGCAGCTTTAAAGGGGGAACATCTCATAATTCACCCCTCCACTTT. As protein: CASSFKGGTSHNSPLHF.

The rearrangement uses TRBV6-2 or TRBV6-3 and TRBJ1-4, with 8 bases that match TRBD1. The V gene end was trimmed by 6 bases and the J gene end by 3 bases; junction bases not matched to a gene: 3. Germline CDR1 MNHEY, CDR2 SVGEGT. The CDR3 totals 14 residues. The CDR3: CASSRTGSNEKLFF. The CDR3, as DNA: TGTGCCAGCAGCAGGACAGGGTCTAATGAAAAACTGTTTTTT.

The chain uses TRBV15 and TRBJ2-3; 13 nucleotides agree with TRBD2. The J segment lost 4 bases and the V segment lost 2 bases, leaving 9 bases of the junction unmatched. The CDR3 is 18 amino acids. Germline V gene data show CDR1 as LNHNV and CDR2 as YYDKDF (reference sequence). The CDR3: CATSRPRTSGGEADTQYF. Here the CDR3 DNA reads TGTGCCACCAGCAGACCTCGGACTAGCGGGGGAGAGGCAGATACGCAGTATTTT.

V usage is TRBV19 and J usage is TRBJ1-6, with 7 bases identical to TRBD1. This CDR3 is 17 amino acids long. The germline gives CDR1 LNHDA, CDR2 SQIVND (reference sequence). Unmatched junction bases numbered 4, after V lost 0 bases and J lost 2 bases. CDR3 sequence reads: CASSIDEGAAYNSPLHF. The CDR3 DNA follows: TGTGCCAGTAGTATAGACGAGGGGGCGGCCTATAATTCACCCCTCCACTTT.

The rearrangement joins TRBV3-1 (or the pseudogene TRBV3-2) to TRBJ1-2; TRBD1 matches 7 bases. This CDR3 comprises 13 residues. V lost 2 bases, J lost 5 bases, and 2 bases stayed unmatched. CDR1 and CDR2 from the germline V gene are LGHDT and YNNKEL (reference sequence). Written as DNA, the CDR3 is TGTGCCAGCAGCCAAACGACAGGGTATGGCTACACCTTC. Protein: CASSQTTGYGYTF.

V gene TRBV28 combines with J gene TRBJ2-1; 8 nucleotides agree with TRBD1. V shed 5 bases, J shed 6 bases, and the junction held 9 bases outside the gene matches. This CDR3 is built from 15 residues. CDR1 is MDHEN, CDR2 SYDVKM, per germline. This chain's CDR3 is CASSGQGAGINEQFF. The CDR3 nucleotides read TGTGCCAGCAGTGGACAGGGAGCAGGCATCAATGAGCAGTTCTTC.

The chain joins TRBV7-9 to TRBJ1-5; 11 nucleotides line up with TRBD1. From germline, CDR1 is SEHNR and CDR2 FQNEAQ (reference sequence). Germline trimming cut 4 bases from V and 3 bases from J; bases unmatched to any gene: 8. This CDR3 comprises 17 residues. The CDR3 loop reads CASSSLPGQGVNQPQHF. In DNA form, the CDR3 reads TGTGCCAGCAGCTCCCTCCCGGGACAGGGGGTCAATCAGCCCCAGCATTTT.

The rearrangement joins TRBV7-8 to TRBJ2-7; 10 positions agree with TRBD2. This CDR3 has 15 residues. V shed 6 bases, J shed 5 bases, and the junction held 10 bases outside the gene matches. Germline V lookup: CDR1 SGHVS, CDR2 FQNEAQ. The CDR3 bases are TGTGCCAGCAGTTTCCGCGCGCTAGCGGGAGACGAGCAGTACTTC. Amino acids: CASSFRALAGDEQYF. Variable domain in full (rest from reference TRBV7-8 and TRBJ2-7): GAGVSQSPRYKVAKRGQDVALRCDPISGHVSLFWYQQALGQGPEFLTYFQNEAQLDKSGLPSDRFFAERPEGSVSTLKIQRTQQEDSAVYLCASSFRALAGDEQYFGPGTRLTVT.

The J gene is TRBJ2-7, the V gene TRBV20-1; perhaps TRBD1 as D (6 bases). V gave up 3 bases and J gave up 3 bases, with 9 bases separating them. The CDR3 has 12 amino acids. Germline V gene lookup returns CDR1 DFQATT and CDR2 SNEGSKA (reference sequence). The CDR3 protein is CSASRQDYEQYF. The CDR3 DNA reads as TGCAGTGCTAGTAGACAGGACTACGAGCAGTACTTC.

V and J are TRBV7-6 and TRBJ1-2, with TRBD1 matching 9 bases. Germline V gene data show CDR1 as SGHVS and CDR2 as FNYEAQ. The ends lost 1 base at V and 4 bases at J; junction bases unmatched: 4. This CDR3 contains 15 residues. The CDR3 sequence: CASSLGTGELYGYTF. The CDR3 nucleotides are TGTGCCAGCAGCTTAGGGACAGGGGAGCTCTATGGCTACACCTTC.

The chain employs TRBV5-1 and TRBJ2-1, with 7 bases identical to TRBD2. Germline lookup yields CDR1 SGHRS and CDR2 YFSETQ. The junction had 2 bases not matched to a gene; V was cut back by 3 bases and J by 5 bases. The CDR3 consists of 13 residues. CDR3 DNA: TGCGCCAGCAGCTCGCTAGCGGACAATGAGCAGTTCTTC. Translated: CASSSLADNEQFF.

The V gene is TRBV6-5, the J gene TRBJ2-1, with TRBD2 as a possible D gene (6 bases). Trimming removed 0 bases from V and 0 bases from J, with 9 bases in between. Germline V gene lookup returns CDR1 MNHEY and CDR2 SVGAGI. This CDR3 spans 16 amino acids. In nucleotides, the CDR3 is TGTGCCAGCAGTTACTCGTCCGGGGGCTCCTACAATGAGCAGTTCTTC. Protein: CASSYSSGGSYNEQFF.

In this sample, this clone turned up a few times. The chain uses TRBV5-4 and TRBJ1-5; 9 bases fit TRBD1. CDR3 length: 14 residues. The junction had 2 bases not matched to a gene; V was cut back by 0 bases and J by 7 bases. The germline CDR1 and CDR2 sequences are SGHNT and YYREEE (reference sequence). The CDR3 region is CASSLGDRDQPQHF. The CDR3 coding sequence is TGTGCCAGCAGCTTGGGGGACAGGGACCAGCCCCAGCATTTT.

The chain combines TRBV6-5 with TRBJ2-3; TRBD2 agrees at 8 bases. V was clipped by 2 bases and J by 2 bases; unmatched bases: 6. Germline CDR1 and CDR2: MNHEY and SVGAGI. The CDR3 contains 16 residues. The CDR3 is CASSYRRGVFTDTQYF. The CDR3 nucleotides are TGTGCCAGCAGTTACCGGCGGGGGGTTTTCACAGATACGCAGTATTTT.

V is TRBV27 and J is TRBJ2-7; D ambiguous. The V gene lost 6 bases and the J gene lost 2 bases, with 2 bases spanning the gap. Germline CDR1 and CDR2: MNHEY and SMNVEV (reference sequence). CDR3 length: 10 amino acids. The CDR3 sequence is CASSTYEQYF. The CDR3 DNA is TGTGCCAGCAGCACCTACGAGCAGTACTTC.

This rearrangement joins TRBV5-1 to TRBJ1-4; D ambiguous. Germline CDR1 reads SGHRS; CDR2 reads YFSETQ. This CDR3 has 15 residues. The germline V and J ends were trimmed by 5 bases and 3 bases, with 14 bases remaining between them. CDR3 nucleotides: TGCGCCAGCAGATCCACTGGTCGGTCTAATGAAAAACTGTTTTTT. Its protein product is CASRSTGRSNEKLFF.

The chain has TRBV7-9 and TRBJ2-1, with a tentative D call TRBD2 (6 bases). The CDR3 is 18 amino acids. V lost 5 bases and J lost 5, with 25 bases in between. The germline V gene has CDR1 SEHNR and CDR2 FQNEAQ (reference sequence). The CDR3 DNA follows: TGTGCCAGCAGCCCTGGGCCGGACGGGAGTTCTGAGGACAATGAGCAGTTCTTC. Protein product: CASSPGPDGSSEDNEQFF.

The chain carries TRBV3-1 (or the pseudogene TRBV3-2) and TRBJ2-5, with a weak D call TRBD1 (6 bases). V lost 0 bases, J lost 0 bases, and 17 bases lay in between. The CDR3 length is 18 residues. Germline V gene lookup returns CDR1 LGHDT and CDR2 YNNKEL (reference sequence). As DNA, the CDR3 is TGTGCCAGCAGCCAAGAAACAGGGCTGGACGAGTACCAAGAGACCCAGTACTTC. Amino acids: CASSQETGLDEYQETQYF.

The CDR3 loop reads CASSQDIEQFF. The CDR3 coding sequence is TGTGCCAGCAGCCAGGACATTGAGCAGTTCTTC. This chain links TRBV7-2 with TRBJ2-1, with D possibly TRBD1 on 5 matching bases. The V gene lost 5 bases and the J gene lost 9 bases, with 8 bases spanning the gap. The V gene's germline CDR1 is SGHTA and CDR2 FQGNSA. The CDR3 is 11 amino acids.